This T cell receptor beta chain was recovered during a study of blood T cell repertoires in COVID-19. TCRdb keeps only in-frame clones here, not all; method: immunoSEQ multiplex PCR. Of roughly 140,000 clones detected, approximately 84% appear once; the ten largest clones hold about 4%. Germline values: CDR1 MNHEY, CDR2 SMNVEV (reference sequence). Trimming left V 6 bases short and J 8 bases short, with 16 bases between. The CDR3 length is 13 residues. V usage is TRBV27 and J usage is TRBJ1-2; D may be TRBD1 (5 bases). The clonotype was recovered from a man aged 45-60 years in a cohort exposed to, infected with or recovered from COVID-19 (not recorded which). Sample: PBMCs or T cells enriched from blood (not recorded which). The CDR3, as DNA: TGTGCCAGCAGACTAGGGGAGGCTGGAGGCTACACCTTC. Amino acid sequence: CASRLGEAGGYTF.